This passage covers 10 T cell receptor beta chains from one sample sequenced in a study of blood T cell repertoires in COVID-19. Data came from immunoSEQ multiplex PCR; TCRdb stores just in-frame clones and leaves some out. The data show a few hundred thousand clones, more than 85% seen once. The specimen was PBMCs or T cells enriched from blood (not recorded which). The source of these receptors is a woman aged 40 to 55 who had been exposed to COVID-19.

The rearrangement joins TRBV19 to TRBJ1-6; D gene unclear. The CDR3 runs to 14 residues. V was shortened by 4 bases and J by 11 bases, with 15 bases between the two germline ends. Germline CDR1 is LNHDA and CDR2 is SQIVND (reference sequence). CDR3 sequence reads: CASSSGSGRAPLHF. DNA of the CDR3: TGTGCCAGTAGTAGTGGCAGCGGGAGGGCACCCCTCCACTTT.

The chain is built from TRBV6-5 and TRBJ1-2, with TRBD1 as a possible D gene (6 bases). The V end lost 6 bases, the J end lost 9 bases, and 17 bases lay between the germline ends. Germline V CDR1 and CDR2: MNHEY, SVGAGI. The CDR3 length is 13 residues. CDR3 nucleotides: TGTGCCAGCAGCCGGACAGTCTTGGGTAGCTACACCTTC. Translation: CASSRTVLGSYTF.

The genes are TRBV9 and TRBJ2-1; 9 bases agree with TRBD1. The germline V gene encodes CDR1 SGDLS and CDR2 YYNGEE. The CDR3 totals 22 residues. The trim removed 9 bases at V and 0 bases at J, leaving 28 bases unmatched. The CDR3 protein is CATSRDREGGPEARGSYNEQFF. The CDR3 DNA reads TGTGCCACCTCTAGGGACAGGGAAGGGGGACCCGAAGCCCGGGGCTCCTACAATGAGCAGTTCTTC.

This sequence joins TRBV12-3 or TRBV12-4 and TRBJ1-6; no reliable D call. The V end was cut by 3 bases, the J end by 8 bases, with 5 bases between. There are 12 residues in the CDR3. The CDR3 region is CASSLRDSPLHF. The CDR3 DNA sequence: TGTGCCAGCAGTTTGAGGGATTCACCCCTCCACTTT.

The chain carries TRBV18 and TRBJ1-5; perhaps TRBD1 as D (6 bases). V was clipped by 6 bases and J by 0 bases, with 12 bases between them. In germline, CDR1 is KGHSH, CDR2 LQKENI. This CDR3 is 15 amino acids long. The CDR3 reads CASSEQGNSNQPQHF. The CDR3 DNA sequence: TGTGCCAGCTCCGAACAGGGAAATAGCAATCAGCCCCAGCATTTT.

The V and J genes are TRBV5-1 and TRBJ2-3; D is unresolved. V was pared by 4 bases and J by 3 bases, with 15 bases between. CDR1 and CDR2 from the germline V gene are SGHRS and YFSETQ. The CDR3 totals 15 residues. CDR3 in DNA: TGCGCCAGCAGCCATGACCGGAGACTGACAGATACGCAGTATTTT. It yields the protein CASSHDRRLTDTQYF.

This clone has a single count. The junction departs from the called germline gene at one end, perhaps through a read error. The V and J genes are TRBV5-1 and TRBJ1-1; TRBD1 agrees at 7 bases. Germline V gives CDR1 SGHRS, CDR2 YFSETQ. The CDR3 spans 15 residues. The CDR3 DNA reads as TGCGCCAGCAACTTGATGACAGGGCGCCCCACTGAAGCTTTCTTT. It is translated as CASNLMTGRPTEAFF. The full variable domain, its missing parts supplied by reference TRBV5-1 and TRBJ1-1, is KAGVTQTPRYLIKTRGQQVTLSCSPISGHRSVSWYQQTPGQGLQFLFEYFSETQRNKGNFPGRFSGRQFSNSRSEMNVSTLELGDSALYLCASNLMTGRPTEAFFGQGTRLTVV.

The CDR3 sequence is CASRRPTNEKLFF. The CDR3 bases are TGTGCCAGCAGGAGGCCAACTAATGAAAAACTGTTTTTT. The chain joins TRBV2 to TRBJ1-4; the D is unclear. CDR3 length: 13 amino acids. Trimming removed 6 bases from V and 0 bases from J, with 5 bases in between. The germline V gene has CDR1 SNHLY and CDR2 FYNNEI. Drawing the rest from reference TRBV2 and TRBJ1-4, the complete variable domain is EPEVTQTPSHQVTQMGQEVILRCVPISNHLYFYWYRQILGQKVEFLVSFYNNEISEKSEIFDDQFSVERPDGSNFTLKIRSTKLEDSAMYFCASRRPTNEKLFFGSGTQLSVL.

The chain's CDR3 is CAWRDSGSEQFF. The CDR3 coding sequence is TGTGCCTGGAGGGACTCCGGAAGTGAGCAGTTCTTC. The chain combines TRBV30 with TRBJ2-1; possible D gene TRBD2, 5 bases. Germline-derived CDR1 and CDR2 are GTSNPN and SVGIG (reference sequence). V was cut by 3 bases and J by 9 bases, with 12 bases left in between. The CDR3 is made up of 12 amino acids.

V is TRBV11-3 and J is TRBJ1-1; unclear D gene. The V end lost 5 bases, the J end lost 1 base, and 5 bases lay between the germline ends. Germline V gene lookup returns CDR1 SGHNT and CDR2 YENEEA. CDR3 length: 12 amino acids. The CDR3 region is CASSLPNTEAFF. The CDR3 DNA reads TGTGCCAGCAGCCTACCGAACACTGAAGCTTTCTTT.